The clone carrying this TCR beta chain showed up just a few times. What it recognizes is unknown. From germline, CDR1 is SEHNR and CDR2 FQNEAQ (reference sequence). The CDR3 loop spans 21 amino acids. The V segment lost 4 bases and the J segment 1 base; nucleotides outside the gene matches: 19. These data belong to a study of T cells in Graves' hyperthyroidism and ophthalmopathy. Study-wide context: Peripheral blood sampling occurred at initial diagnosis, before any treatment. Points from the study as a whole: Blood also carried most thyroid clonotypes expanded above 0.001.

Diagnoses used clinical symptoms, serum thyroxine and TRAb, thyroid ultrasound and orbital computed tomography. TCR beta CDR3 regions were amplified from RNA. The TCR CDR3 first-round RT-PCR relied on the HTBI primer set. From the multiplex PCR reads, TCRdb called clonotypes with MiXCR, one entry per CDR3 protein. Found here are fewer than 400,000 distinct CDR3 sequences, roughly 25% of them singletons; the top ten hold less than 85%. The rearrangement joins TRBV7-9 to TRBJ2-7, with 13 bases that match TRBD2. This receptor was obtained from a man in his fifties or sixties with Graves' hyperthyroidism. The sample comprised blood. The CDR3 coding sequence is TGTGCCAGCAGCTCAACGCAGGGGGCACTAGCGGGAGGGCCGAAATCCTACGAGCAGTACTTC. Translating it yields CASSSTQGALAGGPKSYEQYF. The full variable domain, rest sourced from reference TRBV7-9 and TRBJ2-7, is DTGVSQNPRHKITKRGQNVTFRCDPISEHNRLYWYRQTLGQGPEFLTYFQNEAQLEKSRLLSDRFSAERPKGSFSTLEIQRTEQGDSAMYLCASSSTQGALAGGPKSYEQYFGPGTRLTVT.